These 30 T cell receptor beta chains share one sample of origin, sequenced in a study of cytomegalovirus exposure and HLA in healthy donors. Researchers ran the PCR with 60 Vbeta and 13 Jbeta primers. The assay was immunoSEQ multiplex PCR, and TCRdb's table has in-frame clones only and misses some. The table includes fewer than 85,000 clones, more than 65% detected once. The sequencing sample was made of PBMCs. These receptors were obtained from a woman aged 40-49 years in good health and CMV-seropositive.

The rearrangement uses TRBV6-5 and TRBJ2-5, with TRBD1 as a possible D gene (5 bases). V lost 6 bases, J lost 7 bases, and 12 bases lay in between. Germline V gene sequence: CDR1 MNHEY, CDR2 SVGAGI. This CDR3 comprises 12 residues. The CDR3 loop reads CASSPPQGTQYF. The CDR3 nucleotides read TGTGCCAGCAGCCCCCCCCAGGGGACCCAGTACTTC.

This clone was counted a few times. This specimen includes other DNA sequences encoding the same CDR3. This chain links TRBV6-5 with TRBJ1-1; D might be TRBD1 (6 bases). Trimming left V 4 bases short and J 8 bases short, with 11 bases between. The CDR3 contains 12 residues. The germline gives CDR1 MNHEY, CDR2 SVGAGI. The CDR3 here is CASSSTGQEAFF. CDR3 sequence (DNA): TGTGCCAGCAGTTCTACGGGACAAGAAGCTTTCTTT.

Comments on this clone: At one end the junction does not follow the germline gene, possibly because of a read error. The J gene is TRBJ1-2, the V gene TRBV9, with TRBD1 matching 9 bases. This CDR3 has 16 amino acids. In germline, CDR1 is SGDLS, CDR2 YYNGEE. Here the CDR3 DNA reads TGTGCCAGCAGCGTCGAATTGCGGGGGGACAGGGATGGCTACCCCTTC. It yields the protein CASSVELRGDRDGYPF.

The CDR3 sequence is CASSLRTGVSTDTQYF. The CDR3 DNA sequence: TGCGCCAGCAGCTTGCGTACAGGGGTTAGCACAGATACGCAGTATTTT. This rearrangement joins TRBV5-1 to TRBJ2-3; 7 nucleotides match TRBD1. This CDR3 has 16 residues. The J segment lost 0 bases and the V segment lost 1 base, leaving 5 bases of the junction unmatched. CDR1 is SGHRS, CDR2 YFSETQ, per germline.

CDR3 nucleotide sequence: TGTGCCTGGAGTACAGGGTCCGGGGAGCTGTTTTTT. Translated: CAWSTGSGELFF. The chain recombines TRBV30 with TRBJ2-2; tentative D call: TRBD1 (6 bases). Trimming stripped 2 bases from V and 6 bases from J, with 7 bases between. Germline V gene data show CDR1 as GTSNPN and CDR2 as SVGIG (reference sequence). CDR3 size: 12 residues.

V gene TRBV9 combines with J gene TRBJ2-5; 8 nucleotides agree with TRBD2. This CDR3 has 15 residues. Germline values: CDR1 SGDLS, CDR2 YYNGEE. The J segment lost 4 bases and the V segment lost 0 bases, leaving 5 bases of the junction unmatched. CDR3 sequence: CASSVGSGRGETQYF. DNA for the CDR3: TGTGCCAGCAGCGTAGGGAGCGGGAGAGGAGAGACCCAGTACTTC.

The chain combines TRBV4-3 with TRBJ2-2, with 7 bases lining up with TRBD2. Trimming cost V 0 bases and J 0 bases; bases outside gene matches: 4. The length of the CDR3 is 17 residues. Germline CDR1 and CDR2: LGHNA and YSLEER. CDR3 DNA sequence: TGCGCCAGCAGCCAAGATGGGGAGGGCACGAACACCGGGGAGCTGTTTTTT. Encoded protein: CASSQDGEGTNTGELFF.

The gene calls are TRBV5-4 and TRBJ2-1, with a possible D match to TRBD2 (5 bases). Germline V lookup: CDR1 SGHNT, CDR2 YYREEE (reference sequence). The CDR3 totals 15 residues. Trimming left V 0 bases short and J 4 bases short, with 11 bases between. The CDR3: CASSLDLASYNEQFF. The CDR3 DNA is TGTGCCAGCAGCTTGGATCTAGCCTCTTACAATGAGCAGTTCTTC.

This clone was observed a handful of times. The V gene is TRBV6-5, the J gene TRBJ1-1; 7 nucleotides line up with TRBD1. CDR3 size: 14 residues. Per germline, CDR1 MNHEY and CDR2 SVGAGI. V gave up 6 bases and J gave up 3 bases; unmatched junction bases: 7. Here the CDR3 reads CASSHGQGDTEAFF. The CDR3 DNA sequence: TGTGCCAGCAGCCACGGGCAGGGGGACACTGAAGCTTTCTTT.

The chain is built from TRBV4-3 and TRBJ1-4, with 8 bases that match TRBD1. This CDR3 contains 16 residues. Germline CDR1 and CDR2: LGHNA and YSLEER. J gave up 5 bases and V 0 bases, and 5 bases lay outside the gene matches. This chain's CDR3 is CASSQDGQGRNEKLFF. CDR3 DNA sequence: TGCGCCAGCAGCCAAGATGGACAGGGAAGAAATGAAAAACTGTTTTTT.

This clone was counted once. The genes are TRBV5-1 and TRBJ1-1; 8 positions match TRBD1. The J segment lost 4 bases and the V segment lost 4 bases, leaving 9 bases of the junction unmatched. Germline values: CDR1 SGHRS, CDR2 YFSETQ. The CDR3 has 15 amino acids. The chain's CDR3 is CASSKDREMGTEAFF. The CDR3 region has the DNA TGCGCCAGCAGCAAGGACAGGGAGATGGGCACTGAAGCTTTCTTT.

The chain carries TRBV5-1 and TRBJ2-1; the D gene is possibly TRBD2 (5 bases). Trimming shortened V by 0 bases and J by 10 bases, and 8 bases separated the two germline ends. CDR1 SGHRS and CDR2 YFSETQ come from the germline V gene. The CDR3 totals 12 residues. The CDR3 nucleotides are TGCGCCAGCAGCTTGGACCGGGGAGAGCAGTTCTTC. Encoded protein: CASSLDRGEQFF.

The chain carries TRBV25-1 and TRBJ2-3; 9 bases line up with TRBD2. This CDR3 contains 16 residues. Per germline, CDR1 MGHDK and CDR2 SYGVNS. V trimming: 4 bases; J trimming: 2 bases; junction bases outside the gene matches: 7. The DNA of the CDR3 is TGTGCCAGCAGTGGAATAGCGGGGGAGTTCACAGATACGCAGTATTTT. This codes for CASSGIAGEFTDTQYF. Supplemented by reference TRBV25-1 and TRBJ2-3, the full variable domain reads EADIYQTPRYLVIGTGKKITLECSQTMGHDKMYWYQQDPGMELHLIHYSYGVNSTEKGDLSSESTVSRIRTEHFPLTLESARPSHTSQYLCASSGIAGEFTDTQYFGPGTRLTVL.

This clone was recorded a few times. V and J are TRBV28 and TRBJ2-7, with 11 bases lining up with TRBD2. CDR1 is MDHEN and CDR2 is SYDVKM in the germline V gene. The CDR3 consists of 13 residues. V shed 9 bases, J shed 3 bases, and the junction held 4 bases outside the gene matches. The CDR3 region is CASTGTSGYEQYF. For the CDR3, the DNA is TGTGCCAGTACCGGGACTAGCGGCTACGAGCAGTACTTC.

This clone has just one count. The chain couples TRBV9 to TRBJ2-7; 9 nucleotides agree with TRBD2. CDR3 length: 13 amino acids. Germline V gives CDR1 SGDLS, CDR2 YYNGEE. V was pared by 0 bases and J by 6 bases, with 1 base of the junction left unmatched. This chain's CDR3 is CASSVELAGEQYF. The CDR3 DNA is TGTGCCAGCAGCGTAGAACTAGCGGGCGAGCAGTACTTC.

The CDR3, as DNA: TGTGCCAGCAGCCAAGTAGCCCGGAAGAGCTCCTATAATTCACCCCTCCACTTT. Protein product: CASSQVARKSSYNSPLHF. This chain uses TRBV4-2 with TRBJ1-6; the D is unclear. The V gene's germline CDR1 is LGHNA and CDR2 YNFKEQ. CDR3 length equals 18 residues. Trimming cost V 1 base and J 0 bases, with 13 bases left between them.

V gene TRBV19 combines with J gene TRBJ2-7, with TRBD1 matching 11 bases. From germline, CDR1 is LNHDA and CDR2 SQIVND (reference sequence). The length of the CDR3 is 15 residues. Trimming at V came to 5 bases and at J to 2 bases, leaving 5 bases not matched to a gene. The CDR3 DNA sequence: TGTGCCAGTAGTCCAGGACAGGGGGCCACCTACGAGCAGTACTTC. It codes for CASSPGQGATYEQYF. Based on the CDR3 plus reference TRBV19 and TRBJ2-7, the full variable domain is DGGITQSPKYLFRKEGQNVTLSCEQNLNHDAMYWYRQDPGQGLRLIYYSQIVNDFQKGDIAEGYSVSREKKESFPLTVTSAQKNPTAFYLCASSPGQGATYEQYFGPGTRLTVT.

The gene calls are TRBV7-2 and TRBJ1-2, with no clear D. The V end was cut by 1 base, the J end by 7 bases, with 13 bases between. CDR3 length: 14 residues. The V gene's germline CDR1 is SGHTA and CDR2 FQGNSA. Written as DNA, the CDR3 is TGTGCCAGCAGCTTAGTTTCCGGGAGCGGTGGCTACACCTTC. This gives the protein CASSLVSGSGGYTF.

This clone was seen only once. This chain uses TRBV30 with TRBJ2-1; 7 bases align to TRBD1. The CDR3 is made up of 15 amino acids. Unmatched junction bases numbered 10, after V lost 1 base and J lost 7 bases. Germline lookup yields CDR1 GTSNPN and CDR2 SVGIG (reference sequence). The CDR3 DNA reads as TGTGCCTGGAGTGAACAAGGGGGCTTTTTGAATGAGCAGTTCTTC. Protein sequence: CAWSEQGGFLNEQFF. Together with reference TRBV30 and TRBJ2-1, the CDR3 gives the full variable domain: SQTIHQWPATLVQPVGSPLSLECTVEGTSNPNLYWYRQAAGRGLQLLFYSVGIGQISSEVPQNLSASRPQDRQFILSSKKLLLSDSGFYLCAWSEQGGFLNEQFFGPGTRLTVL.

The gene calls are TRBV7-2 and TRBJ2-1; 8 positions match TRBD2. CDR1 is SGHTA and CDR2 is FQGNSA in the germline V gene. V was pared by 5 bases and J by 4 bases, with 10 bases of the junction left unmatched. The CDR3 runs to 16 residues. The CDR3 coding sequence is TGTGCCAGCAGCGCCCCTCAGCGGGGGAGATACAATGAGCAGTTCTTC. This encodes CASSAPQRGRYNEQFF.

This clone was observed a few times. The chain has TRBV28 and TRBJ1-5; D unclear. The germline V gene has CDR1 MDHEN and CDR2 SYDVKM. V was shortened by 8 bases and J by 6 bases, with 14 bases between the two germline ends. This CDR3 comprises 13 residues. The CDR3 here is CASRAVEGQPQHF. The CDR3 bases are TGTGCCAGCCGTGCAGTGGAGGGTCAGCCCCAGCATTTT.

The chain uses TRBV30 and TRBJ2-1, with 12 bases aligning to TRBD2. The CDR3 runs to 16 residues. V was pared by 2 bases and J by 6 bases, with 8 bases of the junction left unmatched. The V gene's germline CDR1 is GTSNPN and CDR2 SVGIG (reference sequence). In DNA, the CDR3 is TGTGCCTGGAGTCTAGCGGGAGGGCCTTCGGGCAATGAGCAGTTCTTC. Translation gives CAWSLAGGPSGNEQFF. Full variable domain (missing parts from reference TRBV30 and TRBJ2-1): SQTIHQWPATLVQPVGSPLSLECTVEGTSNPNLYWYRQAAGRGLQLLFYSVGIGQISSEVPQNLSASRPQDRQFILSSKKLLLSDSGFYLCAWSLAGGPSGNEQFFGPGTRLTVL.

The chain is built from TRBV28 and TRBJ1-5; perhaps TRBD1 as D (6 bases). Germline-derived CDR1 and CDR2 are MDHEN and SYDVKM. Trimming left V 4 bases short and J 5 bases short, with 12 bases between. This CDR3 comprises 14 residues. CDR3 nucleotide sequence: TGTGCCAGCAGTTCTCAACAGGGATATCAGCCCCAGCATTTT. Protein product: CASSSQQGYQPQHF.

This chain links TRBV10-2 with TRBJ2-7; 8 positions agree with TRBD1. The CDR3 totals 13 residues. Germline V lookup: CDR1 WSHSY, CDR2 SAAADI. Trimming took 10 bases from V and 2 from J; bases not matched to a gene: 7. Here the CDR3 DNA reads TGCGCCACCTGGGACAGGCGAGCCTACGAGCAGTACTTC. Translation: CATWDRRAYEQYF.

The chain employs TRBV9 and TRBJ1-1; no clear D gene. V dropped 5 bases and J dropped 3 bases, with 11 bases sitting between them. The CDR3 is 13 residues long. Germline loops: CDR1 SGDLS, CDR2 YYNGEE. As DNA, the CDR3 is TGTGCCAGCAGTAGGAGGGAAGACACTGAAGCTTTCTTT. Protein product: CASSRREDTEAFF.

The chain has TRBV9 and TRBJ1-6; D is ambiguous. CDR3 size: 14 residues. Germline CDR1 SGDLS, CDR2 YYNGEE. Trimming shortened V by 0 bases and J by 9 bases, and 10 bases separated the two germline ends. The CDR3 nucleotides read TGTGCCAGCAGCGTAGGGAATTCAGGTTCACCCCTCCACTTT. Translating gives CASSVGNSGSPLHF.

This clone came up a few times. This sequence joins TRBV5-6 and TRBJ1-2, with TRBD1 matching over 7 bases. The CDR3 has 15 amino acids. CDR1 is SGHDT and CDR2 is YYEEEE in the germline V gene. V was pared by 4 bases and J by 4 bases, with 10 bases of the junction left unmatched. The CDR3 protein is CASSIRDRGTYGYTF. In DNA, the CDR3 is TGTGCCAGCAGCATACGGGACAGAGGGACCTATGGCTACACCTTC.

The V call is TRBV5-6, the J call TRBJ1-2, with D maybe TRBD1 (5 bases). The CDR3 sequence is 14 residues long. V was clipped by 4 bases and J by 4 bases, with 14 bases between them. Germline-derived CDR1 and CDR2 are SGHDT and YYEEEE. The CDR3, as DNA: TGTGCCAGCAGCCTGTCAGGGCAACCCTATGGCTACACCTTC. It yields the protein CASSLSGQPYGYTF. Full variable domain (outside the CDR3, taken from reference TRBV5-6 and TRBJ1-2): DAGVTQSPTHLIKTRGQQVTLRCSPKSGHDTVSWYQQALGQGPQFIFQYYEEEERQRGNFPDRFSGHQFPNYSSELNVNALLLGDSALYLCASSLSGQPYGYTFGSGTRLTVV.

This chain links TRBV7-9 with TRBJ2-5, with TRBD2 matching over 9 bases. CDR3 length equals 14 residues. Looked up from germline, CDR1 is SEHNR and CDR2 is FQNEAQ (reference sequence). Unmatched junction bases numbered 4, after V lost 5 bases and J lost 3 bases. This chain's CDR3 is CASSPWTSEETQYF. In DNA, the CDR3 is TGTGCCAGCAGCCCATGGACTAGCGAAGAGACCCAGTACTTC.

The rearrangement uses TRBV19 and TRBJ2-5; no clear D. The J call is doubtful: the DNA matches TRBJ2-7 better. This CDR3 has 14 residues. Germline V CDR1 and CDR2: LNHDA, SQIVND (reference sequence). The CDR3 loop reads CASSMTLGVGEQYF. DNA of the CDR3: TGTGCCAGTAGTATGACTCTCGGTGTAGGCGAGCAGTACTTC.